These T cell receptor beta chains were read from a single sample in a study of metastatic and nonmetastatic thyroid tumors. Using MiXCR, TCRdb re-called clones from the PCR reads. The sample records approximately 30,000 clones, about 3.9% being singletons. Sequenced input: blood. Receptors were obtained from a male donor with papillary thyroid cancer or a benign thyroid nodule (not recorded which). Some clones in this sample may be carry-over from other donors' samples. The CDR3 runs from the conserved cysteine through the conserved F or W. The order of the fields is clone size, J gene, V gene, CDR3 protein. Size is omitted from some rows. Given values are once, few, many or a class for expanded clones.

abundance: many
j_gene: TRBJ2-2
v_gene: TRBV20-1
CDR3aa: CSARDPLAGGDTGELFF

abundance: many
j_gene: TRBJ1-5
v_gene: TRBV7-2
CDR3aa: CASSRGGGGQPQHF

abundance: many
j_gene: TRBJ1-6
v_gene: TRBV7-2
CDR3aa: CASIPALRTGNDSPLHF

abundance: many
j_gene: TRBJ2-7
v_gene: TRBV2
CDR3aa: CASSEARGEQYF

abundance: -
j_gene: TRBJ1-2
v_gene: TRBV10-3
CDR3aa: CAISDGGGYTF

abundance: -
j_gene: TRBJ2-2
v_gene: TRBV6-5
CDR3aa: CASSYSGSGTGELFF

abundance: -
j_gene: TRBJ1-5
v_gene: TRBV19
CDR3aa: CASSLMGSQHF

abundance: -
j_gene: TRBJ1-2
v_gene: TRBV6-2/TRBV6-3
CDR3aa: CASRWGGGYGYTF

abundance: -
j_gene: TRBJ2-5
v_gene: TRBV19
CDR3aa: CASSIAIRGGAETQYF

abundance: many
j_gene: TRBJ1-3
v_gene: TRBV5-1
CDR3aa: CASSDNSGNTIYF

abundance: -
j_gene: TRBJ2-7
v_gene: TRBV6-1
CDR3aa: CASSSLGGTGTSYEQYF

abundance: many
j_gene: TRBJ1-2
v_gene: TRBV20-1
CDR3aa: CSAGTRDSSYGYTF

abundance: -
j_gene: TRBJ2-2
v_gene: TRBV19
CDR3aa: CASSVRQGEDTGELFF

abundance: many
j_gene: TRBJ1-5
v_gene: TRBV7-9
CDR3aa: CASSGSGTPNQPQHF

abundance: -
j_gene: TRBJ2-7
v_gene: TRBV28
CDR3aa: CASSSPGGAKSYEQYF

abundance: few
j_gene: TRBJ2-7
v_gene: TRBV11-2
CDR3aa: CASSSGDSYEQYF

abundance: many
j_gene: TRBJ1-1
v_gene: TRBV19
CDR3aa: CASSMGGVTAGAFF

abundance: medium-sized
j_gene: TRBJ2-1
v_gene: TRBV6-1
CDR3aa: CASSLTGQEQFF